These 29 T cell receptor beta chains came from one sample sequenced in a study of blood T cell repertoires in COVID-19. The protocol was immunoSEQ multiplex PCR, while the TCRdb copy is restricted to in-frame clones and leaves out a portion. The sample holds just over 60,000 clones, more than 60% seen once. Material for sequencing was peripheral blood. The receptors derive from a man aged 60 to 69 with acute or convalescent COVID-19.

The CDR3 protein is CASSYGQAPGNTIYF. The CDR3, as DNA: TGTGCCAGCAGTTACGGACAGGCCCCTGGAAACACCATATATTTT. J is TRBJ1-3 and V is TRBV6-5, with TRBD1 matching 7 bases. The CDR3 is 15 residues long. The germline V gene has CDR1 MNHEY and CDR2 SVGAGI. V lost 2 bases, J lost 2 bases, and 3 bases stayed unmatched.

For the CDR3, the DNA is TGTGCCAGCAGTCGACAGGGGGCAGGCGAAAAACTGTTTTTT. Encoded protein: CASSRQGAGEKLFF. J is TRBJ1-4 and V is TRBV5-6; TRBD1 matches at 10 bases. The germline V gene has CDR1 SGHDT and CDR2 YYEEEE. The CDR3 covers 14 residues. The junction had 6 bases not matched to a gene; V was cut back by 5 bases and J by 8 bases. The variable domain in full, completed from reference TRBV5-6 and TRBJ1-4, reads DAGVTQSPTHLIKTRGQQVTLRCSPKSGHDTVSWYQQALGQGPQFIFQYYEEEERQRGNFPDRFSGHQFPNYSSELNVNALLLGDSALYLCASSRQGAGEKLFFGSGTQLSVL.

The chain couples TRBV7-9 to TRBJ2-7, with TRBD1 matching 8 bases. CDR1 and CDR2 from the germline V gene are SEHNR and FQNEAQ (reference sequence). With 4 bases clipped from V and 1 base from J, the junction kept 0 bases outside the gene matches. The CDR3 contains 13 residues. In DNA, the CDR3 is TGTGCCAGCAGCTACAGGGGGTCCTACGAGCAGTACTTC. This gives the protein CASSYRGSYEQYF.

This clone occurred a few times. The chain combines TRBV4-3 with TRBJ2-3, with D perhaps matching TRBD2 (7 bases). Germline loops: CDR1 LGHNA, CDR2 YSLEER. The V end was cut by 5 bases, the J end by 5 bases, with 20 bases between. This CDR3 is built from 16 residues. CDR3 residues: CASSGGVGGRGDTQYF. In nucleotides, the CDR3 is TGCGCCAGCAGCGGGGGAGTCGGGGGGCGAGGAGATACGCAGTATTTT.

J is TRBJ2-7 and V is TRBV29-1; a possible D gene is TRBD2 (5 bases). Deletions cut 4 bases from V and 7 bases from J, with 26 bases between. The germline gives CDR1 SQVTM, CDR2 ANQGSEA. CDR3 size: 16 residues. CDR3 nucleotide sequence: TGCAGCGTTGGCCTCGGGGTAGGAGTGATGGGATGGGAGCAGTACTTC. Translated: CSVGLGVGVMGWEQYF.

This rearrangement joins TRBV6-5 to TRBJ1-1; D is possibly TRBD1 (5 bases). Germline-derived CDR1 and CDR2 are MNHEY and SVGAGI. V gave up 9 bases and J gave up 0 bases, with 11 bases separating them. CDR3 length equals 13 residues. CDR3 loop: CASARGMNTEAFF. CDR3 nucleotides: TGTGCCAGTGCCCGGGGGATGAACACTGAAGCTTTCTTT.

J is TRBJ2-2 and V is TRBV7-3, with 7 bases identical to TRBD1. V was clipped by 11 bases and J by 4 bases; unmatched bases: 10. Germline lookup yields CDR1 SGHTA and CDR2 FQGTGA. This CDR3 has 14 amino acids. CDR3 coding DNA: TGTGCCTCCCGAGGGGGCGCGGGCACCGGGGAGCTGTTTTTT. Translation gives CASRGGAGTGELFF.

V gene TRBV11-2 combines with J gene TRBJ2-5; 8 positions match TRBD2. Looked up from germline, CDR1 is SGHAT and CDR2 is FQNNGV. The CDR3 extends over 15 amino acids. Germline trimming cut 5 bases from V and 1 base from J; bases unmatched to any gene: 6. CDR3 loop: CASSLSGIFQETQYF. Here the CDR3 DNA reads TGTGCCAGCAGCCTTAGCGGGATCTTCCAAGAGACCCAGTACTTC. Full variable domain (missing parts from reference TRBV11-2 and TRBJ2-5): EAGVAQSPRYKIIEKRQSVAFWCNPISGHATLYWYQQILGQGPKLLIQFQNNGVVDDSQLPKDRFSAERLKGVDSTLKIQPAKLEDSAVYLCASSLSGIFQETQYFGPGTRLLVL.

The chain joins TRBV10-2 to TRBJ1-2; TRBD1 matches at 9 bases. CDR3 length equals 15 residues. Germline loops: CDR1 WSHSY, CDR2 SAAADI. With V trimmed by 0 bases and J by 7 bases, 6 bases remained unmatched. CDR3 in DNA: TGCGCCAGCAGTGAGTCGTTGGGACAGGGTTTTGGCTACACCTTC. It yields the protein CASSESLGQGFGYTF.

The rearrangement uses TRBV30 and TRBJ1-5; tentatively, D is TRBD1 (5 bases). V lost 3 bases and J 5 bases, leaving 11 bases between the germline ends. This CDR3 has 13 residues. The germline gives CDR1 GTSNPN, CDR2 SVGIG (reference sequence). CDR3 in amino acids: CAWSPSGDQPQHF. In DNA form, the CDR3 reads TGTGCCTGGAGCCCATCGGGGGATCAGCCCCAGCATTTT.

The chain has TRBV10-1 and TRBJ2-3, with 7 bases identical to TRBD2. Germline assignment: CDR1 WNHNN and CDR2 SYGVQD (reference sequence). V shed 5 bases, J shed 5 bases, and the junction held 10 bases outside the gene matches. The CDR3 contains 15 residues. CDR3 sequence (DNA): TGCGCCAGCAGTCGCAGCGGGGCACGGGGAGATACGCAGTATTTT. Protein product: CASSRSGARGDTQYF.

The genes are TRBV11-3 and TRBJ2-1; D uncertain. V lost 0 bases to trimming and J lost 9 bases, with 12 bases between them. Germline V gene lookup returns CDR1 SGHNT and CDR2 YENEEA. The CDR3 is 14 residues long. This CDR3 reads CASSLEADSVEQFF. CDR3 bases: TGTGCCAGCAGCTTAGAGGCGGATTCGGTTGAGCAGTTCTTC. Together with reference TRBV11-3 and TRBJ2-1, the CDR3 gives the full variable domain: EAGVVQSPRYKIIEKKQPVAFWCNPISGHNTLYWYLQNLGQGPELLIRYENEEAVDDSQLPKDRFSAERLKGVDSTLKIQPAELGDSAVYLCASSLEADSVEQFFGPGTRLTVL.

As for this clone: The junction does not match germline at one end; this may be a read error. The chain uses TRBV7-7 and TRBJ1-1; perhaps TRBD1 as D (6 bases). This CDR3 comprises 15 residues. Per the germline V gene, CDR1 is SSHAT and CDR2 is FNYEAQ (reference sequence). CDR3 residues: CASSFPGHRNTEAFF. CDR3 nucleotides: TGTGCTAGCAGCTTCCCGGGACACCGGAACACTGAAGCTTTCTTT.

The chain recombines TRBV5-5 with TRBJ2-5; tentative D call: TRBD1 (6 bases). This CDR3 contains 16 residues. Germline V gene data show CDR1 as SGHKS and CDR2 as YYEKEE (reference sequence). V lost 4 bases to trimming and J lost 2 bases, with 18 bases between them. CDR3 sequence: CASSLTTGTTQETQYF. The CDR3 DNA sequence: TGTGCCAGCAGCCTAACTACCGGGACAACGCAAGAGACCCAGTACTTC.

This rearrangement joins TRBV7-2 to TRBJ2-5, with 9 positions matching TRBD1. The trim removed 8 bases at V and 3 bases at J, leaving 4 bases unmatched. The length of the CDR3 is 13 residues. The V gene's germline CDR1 is SGHTA and CDR2 FQGNSA. The CDR3 DNA reads TGTGCCAGCGGCCGGGACAGGGAAGAGACCCAGTACTTC. Translating it yields CASGRDREETQYF.

The chain couples TRBV2 to TRBJ1-5; tentative D call: TRBD1 (5 bases). Germline CDR1 SNHLY, CDR2 FYNNEI. This CDR3 has 14 amino acids. V was shortened by 6 bases and J by 3 bases, with 12 bases between the two germline ends. The CDR3 DNA is TGTGCCAGCAGCCGGGACTCTACCAATCAGCCCCAGCATTTT. Its protein is CASSRDSTNQPQHF.

The chain carries TRBV13 and TRBJ2-1; tentatively, D is TRBD1 (5 bases). Germline V gives CDR1 PRHDT, CDR2 FYEKMQ (reference sequence). This CDR3 has 15 amino acids. The V and J ends lost 5 bases and 8 bases respectively, with 19 bases between them. CDR3 DNA sequence: TGTGCCAGCAGCCTAAAGGGGCAGGGTAGGGATGAGCAGTTCTTC. This encodes CASSLKGQGRDEQFF.

V and J are TRBV11-2 and TRBJ2-3; perhaps TRBD2 as D (6 bases). With 5 bases removed from V and 4 bases from J, the gap between germline ends came to 19 bases. CDR3 size: 16 residues. Germline V gives CDR1 SGHAT, CDR2 FQNNGV. DNA for the CDR3: TGTGCCAGCAGCAACCGGGTCGGGGGAGAGCCAGATACGCAGTATTTT. Its protein is CASSNRVGGEPDTQYF.

The V call is TRBV19, the J call TRBJ1-1; 10 nucleotides agree with TRBD1. Trimming took 3 bases from V and 0 from J; bases not matched to a gene: 7. The V gene's germline CDR1 is LNHDA and CDR2 SQIVND (reference sequence). There are 17 residues in the CDR3. DNA for the CDR3: TGTGCCAGTAGTATTGGGGGACAGGGGTGGATGAACACTGAAGCTTTCTTT. This gives the protein CASSIGGQGWMNTEAFF. The complete variable domain, with remaining parts taken from reference TRBV19 and TRBJ1-1, reads DGGITQSPKYLFRKEGQNVTLSCEQNLNHDAMYWYRQDPGQGLRLIYYSQIVNDFQKGDIAEGYSVSREKKESFPLTVTSAQKNPTAFYLCASSIGGQGWMNTEAFFGQGTRLTVV.

This chain links TRBV5-4 with TRBJ2-5; D uncertain. Looked up from germline, CDR1 is SGHNT and CDR2 is YYREEE (reference sequence). Trimming stripped 1 base from V and 2 bases from J, with 6 bases between. This CDR3 is 13 amino acids long. CDR3 coding DNA: TGTGCCAGCAGCTTGCCCAGGCAAGAGACCCAGTACTTC. It translates to CASSLPRQETQYF.

The chain recombines TRBV7-9 with TRBJ2-5, with 7 positions matching TRBD2. This CDR3 has 12 residues. V shed 7 bases, J shed 4 bases, and the junction held 3 bases outside the gene matches. CDR1 and CDR2 from the germline V gene are SEHNR and FQNEAQ (reference sequence). The CDR3 DNA sequence: TGTGCCAGCAACCGGGGGGTAGAGACCCAGTACTTC. Translated, it gives CASNRGVETQYF.

The gene calls are TRBV10-2 and TRBJ2-2; D remains unclear. CDR3 length: 13 residues. Germline V gene data show CDR1 as WSHSY and CDR2 as SAAADI. V was clipped by 3 bases and J by 6 bases, with 8 bases between them. The CDR3 bases are TGCGCCAGCAGTGATGTCCCATCCGGGGAGCTGTTTTTT. It specifies CASSDVPSGELFF.

This chain joins TRBV19 and TRBJ1-6; 7 bases are shared with TRBD1. The CDR3 totals 14 residues. Per germline, CDR1 LNHDA and CDR2 SQIVND (reference sequence). V shed 3 bases and J 5 bases; nucleotides not matched to a gene: 1. This CDR3 is CASSIGQDNSPLHF. The CDR3 coding sequence is TGTGCCAGTAGTATTGGACAGGATAATTCACCCCTCCACTTT.

The rearrangement joins TRBV28 to TRBJ2-6; a possible D gene is TRBD2 (5 bases). The CDR3 sequence is 16 residues long. Deletions cut 3 bases from V and 0 bases from J, with 9 bases between. Germline V gene lookup returns CDR1 MDHEN and CDR2 SYDVKM. The CDR3 nucleotides are TGTGCCAGCAGTTTGAGGGCAAACTCTGGGGCCAACGTCCTGACTTTC. It codes for CASSLRANSGANVLTF.

The chain combines TRBV3-1 (or the pseudogene TRBV3-2) with TRBJ1-2; D gene uncertain. The CDR3 has 14 amino acids. Germline V CDR1 and CDR2: LGHDT, YNNKEL (reference sequence). Between the trimmed V and J ends, which lost 1 base and 4 bases, there was a span of 10 bases. CDR3 amino acids: CASSQGTDFYGYTF. The DNA for the CDR3 is TGTGCCAGCAGCCAAGGTACGGACTTCTATGGCTACACCTTC.

The genes are TRBV4-3 and TRBJ2-7, with 8 nucleotides matching TRBD1. The CDR3 contains 16 residues. Germline lookup yields CDR1 LGHNA and CDR2 YSLEER. The trim removed 0 bases at V and 2 bases at J, leaving 6 bases unmatched. The CDR3 bases are TGCGCCAGCAGCCAAGAGATCACAGGGGGTACCTACGAGCAGTACTTC. This encodes CASSQEITGGTYEQYF.

This clone was picked up a small number of times. V and J are TRBV6-5 and TRBJ1-2, with TRBD1 as a possible D gene (6 bases). Germline V gene sequence: CDR1 MNHEY, CDR2 SVGAGI. The CDR3 consists of 14 residues. V was cut by 7 bases and J by 4 bases, with 16 bases left in between. CDR3 amino acids: CASTRGRGTYGYTF. The CDR3 coding sequence is TGTGCCAGCACCCGAGGGAGGGGGACCTATGGCTACACCTTC.

This clone was recorded only once. This chain uses TRBV4-1 with TRBJ1-1; 9 bases match TRBD1. CDR3 length: 15 amino acids. Germline trimming cut 4 bases from V and 1 base from J; bases unmatched to any gene: 4. Per germline, CDR1 MGHRA and CDR2 YSYEKL. This CDR3 is CASSRMGQGNTEAFF. The DNA of the CDR3 is TGCGCCAGCAGCCGGATGGGACAGGGGAACACTGAAGCTTTCTTT.

This sequence joins TRBV28 and TRBJ1-2, with TRBD1 identical over 9 bases. Germline CDR1 reads MDHEN; CDR2 reads SYDVKM. Germline trimming cut 4 bases from V and 5 bases from J; bases unmatched to any gene: 8. This CDR3 is built from 15 residues. CDR3 in amino acids: CASSSSGTGSYGYTF. In DNA form, the CDR3 reads TGTGCCAGCAGTTCTTCAGGGACAGGGAGTTATGGCTACACCTTC.